The TCR beta chain under discussion was sequenced for a study of shared clonotypes between healthy human individuals (dated by TCRdb to the early 2020s). In terms of the full investigation: A couple of women and three men aged 18 to 49 years were included in the cohort. Per donor, three plates each were used for CD4 naive and CD4 memory, two for CD8 naive, and one for CD8 memory. To estimate repertoire size and how much clonotype sharing occurs between individuals, the study deeply sequenced the blood TCR repertoires of 4 to 6 healthy adults. Libraries were prepared and TCR repertoires were sequenced by different laboratories using diverse techniques, in order to increase sequencing depth and limit assay-specific biases. Each donor's leukapheresis produced roughly between roughly 0.9 and 8.9 billion PBMCs. Study-wide findings and limitations: Because the study included a small number of donors, the genetic and exposure-history diversity represented was limited. When a handful of donors were compared, the shared fraction of clonotypes was around 5.1% for naive CD4, roughly 3.3% for naive CD8, 2.3% for memory CD4, and less than 0.5% for memory CD8. Based on pairwise subsampling, the degree of clonotype sharing among donors was expected to be affected by sequencing depth. Compared with non-shared clonotypes, clonotypes shared by all four sorted-subset donors had higher generation probabilities. Sampling was restricted to blood, and TCR repertoires in tissues likely differ from the TCR repertoires found in blood. Rarefaction of sorted-subset datasets indicated incomplete sequencing despite the large sequencing depth. Naive subsets generally had larger estimated clonotype richness than memory subsets.

The donors were healthy, HIV-negative adults with no recently reported acute infections or vaccinations. Every donor was a Caucasian adult residing in Nashville, Tennessee, USA. CD4+ T cells were enriched by magnetic negative selection; naive cells were then positively selected on CD45RA, and the negative fraction formed the memory subset. Blood was obtained by leukapheresis, after which PBMCs were separated by Ficoll-Histopaque density gradient centrifugation and cryopreserved in liquid nitrogen vapor phase. Analytical flow cytometry was used to check the purity and quantity of each magnetically sorted T cell population. Genomic DNA was isolated from every sorted fraction and measured by UV absorbance on a Nanodrop 2000c. Details on this clone: Its antigen target is currently unknown. The sample holds no much larger clone one base away, and base qualities are not on file.

Using the deep immunoSEQ assay, TCR CDR3 regions were amplified from genomic DNA by multiplex PCR. For each cell subset, the extracted genomic DNA was distributed evenly across all wells of several immunoSEQ 96-well plates, and each plate served as one replicate. For sorted subsets, approximately 200 ng of genomic DNA, equivalent to about 30,000 T cell genomes, went into each replicate PCR. Purified libraries were measured with a Qubit 3.0 fluorometer, size-checked on a Bioanalyzer 2100, and measured again with the KAPA Library Quantification kit. Each immunoSEQ 96-well plate was sequenced on its own single-read 150-cycle Illumina NextSeq 550 flow cell. The original methods were these. The immunoSEQ output contained only junctional sequences without quality scores, so filtering could not match that applied to full-length reads. To assign V/J genes and CDR3, sequences were annotated against IMGT germline references using PyIR, a Python wrapper for IgBLAST v1.9. Reads were filtered out if the reads had weak V/J assignments (E-value above 1e-6), no CDR3, stop codons, out-of-frame junctions, or ambiguous translated residues. V3J clonotypes were defined as sequences sharing an identical inferred V gene, J gene, and CDR3 amino acid sequence. The percentage overlap between two repertoires was calculated by dividing the number of shared unique clonotypes by the size of the smaller repertoire. Three approaches were used to assess repertoire richness: RTK rarefaction, the Chao1 estimator, and Recon v2.1 estimates of unobserved clonotypes. Generation probabilities for all TCRbeta clonotypes obtained by the gDNA method from four donors were computed using OLGA. The clones in this table, taken by TCRdb from immuneACCESS, are in-frame only. Not every clone is retained; where verified, under half of the shortfall comes from an unresolved V gene, and the cause of the rest is unknown. V and J calls and clone size follow that table, whereas D and trimming were derived from the DNA. The sample table records about 190,000 clones; 65% to 70% of these occur just once. Of the sample, 8% to 13% is held by the ten largest clones.

V trim: 7 bases; J trim: 10 bases; unmatched bases: 16. The CDR3 measures 15 amino acids from cysteine to phenylalanine. The kept DNA is CDR3 alone, 45 bases in frame from the first base. Via the germline V gene, CDR1 is MDHEN and CDR2 SYDVKM. This clonotype was obtained from a man aged 30 to 45 in good health. The sample comprised memory CD4+ T cells sorted from blood. What this sample's cell subset or site label stands for: CD45RA-negative fraction. Rearrangement joined TRBV28 to TRBJ2-1, and 7 bases in between align with TRBD2. The CDR3 region has the sequence CASTPWGGGVREQFF. The bases read TGTGCCAGCACCCCATGGGGCGGGGGTGTTAGGGAGCAGTTCTTC.